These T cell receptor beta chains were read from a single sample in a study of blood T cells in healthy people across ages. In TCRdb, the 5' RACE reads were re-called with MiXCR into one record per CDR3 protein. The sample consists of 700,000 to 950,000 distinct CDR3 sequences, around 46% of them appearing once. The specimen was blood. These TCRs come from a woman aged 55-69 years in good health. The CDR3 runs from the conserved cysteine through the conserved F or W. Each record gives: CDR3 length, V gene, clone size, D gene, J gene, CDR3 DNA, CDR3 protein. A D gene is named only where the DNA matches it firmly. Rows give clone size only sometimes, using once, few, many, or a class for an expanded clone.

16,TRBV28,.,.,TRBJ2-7,TGTGCCAGCAGTTTAGTCTGGGGAAAGAAGGCCTACGAGCAGTACTTC,CASSLVWGKKAYEQYF
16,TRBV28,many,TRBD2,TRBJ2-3,TGTGCCAGCAGTCCTCTAGCGGGAATCGTTTCAGATACGCAGTATTTT,CASSPLAGIVSDTQYF
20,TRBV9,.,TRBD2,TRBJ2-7,TGTGCCAGCAGCGCAATAGGGCCTAGCGGGACCCGTTTAAGGGTCTGCGAGCAGTACTTC,CASSAIGPSGTRLRVCEQYF
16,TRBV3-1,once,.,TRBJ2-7,TGTGCCAGCAGGCCCCGGGGGGCGGGAAGCTCCTACGAGCAGTACTTC,CASRPRGAGSSYEQYF
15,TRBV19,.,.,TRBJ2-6,TGTGCCAGTACCTATAAACCCTCTGGGGCCAACGTCCTGACTTTC,CASTYKPSGANVLTF
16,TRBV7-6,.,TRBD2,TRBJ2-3,TGTGCCAGCAGTTTAACGGGACTAGCGAGATTCGATACGCAGTATTTT,CASSLTGLARFDTQYF
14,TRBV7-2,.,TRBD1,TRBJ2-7,TGTGCCAGCAGCTCTAGACAGGGGGCTTACGAGCAGTACTTC,CASSSRQGAYEQYF
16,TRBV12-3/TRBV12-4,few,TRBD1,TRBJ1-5,TGTGCCAGCAGTCCGGGGACAGGGGTTACCAATCAGCCCCAGCATTTT,CASSPGTGVTNQPQHF
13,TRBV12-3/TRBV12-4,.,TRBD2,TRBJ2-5,TGTGCCAGCAGTTGGGAGGGCCAGGAGACCCAGTACTTC,CASSWEGQETQYF
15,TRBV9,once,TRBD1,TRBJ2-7,TGTGCCAGCAGCGCTAGCACAGGGGTCCCATACGAGCAGTACTTC,CASSASTGVPYEQYF
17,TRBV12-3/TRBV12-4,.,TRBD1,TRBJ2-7,TGTGCCAGCAGTTTGGACCCCCCCGGACAGGGGGCTTACGAGCAGTACTTC,CASSLDPPGQGAYEQYF
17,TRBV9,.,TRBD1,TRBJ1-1,TGTGCCAGCAGCGTAGCTACGACAGGGACTACGAACACTGAAGCTTTCTTT,CASSVATTGTTNTEAFF
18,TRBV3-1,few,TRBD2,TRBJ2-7,TGTGCCAGCAGCCTTTCGGGACTAGCGGGGGGGGTCTCCTACGAGCAGTACTTC,CASSLSGLAGGVSYEQYF
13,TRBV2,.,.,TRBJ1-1,TGTGCCAGCAACGGGGGCGCGAGCACTGAAGCTTTCTTT,CASNGGASTEAFF
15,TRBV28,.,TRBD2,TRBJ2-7,TGTGCCAGCAGCCGGACTAGCGGCATGAAATACGAGCAGTACTTC,CASSRTSGMKYEQYF
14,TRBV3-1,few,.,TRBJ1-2,TGTGCCAGCAGCCAAGATCCGGGATTCTATGGCTACACCTTC,CASSQDPGFYGYTF
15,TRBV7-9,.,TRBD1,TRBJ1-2,TGTGCCAGCAGCTTAGTAGGGGCAGGGGGATCTGGCTACACCTTC,CASSLVGAGGSGYTF
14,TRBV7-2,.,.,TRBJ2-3,TGTGCCAGCAGCCCCTTACTAAGCACAGATACGCAGTATTTT,CASSPLLSTDTQYF
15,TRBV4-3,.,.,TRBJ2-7,TGCGCCAGCGGAAGTGTGGGGGACAAGCCCTACGAGCAGTACTTC,CASGSVGDKPYEQYF
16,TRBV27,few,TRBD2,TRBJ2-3,TGTGCCAGCAGTCCTACTAGCGGGGGAAGCACAGATACGCAGTATTTT,CASSPTSGGSTDTQYF
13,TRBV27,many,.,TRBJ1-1,TGTGCCAGCAGCTTCCAGGGGAACACTGAAGCTTTCTTT,CASSFQGNTEAFF
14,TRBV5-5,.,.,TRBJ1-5,TGTGCCAGCAGCTTGGGAGGTATGGATCGGCCCCAGCATTTT,CASSLGGMDRPQHF
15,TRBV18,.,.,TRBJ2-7,TGTGCCAGCACGACCGGACATGGAAGCTCCTACGAGCAGTACTTC,CASTTGHGSSYEQYF
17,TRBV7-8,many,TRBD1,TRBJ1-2,TGTGCCAGCAGCTTAACAAACGGGATCCAGGGGGTCTATGGCTACACCTTC,CASSLTNGIQGVYGYTF
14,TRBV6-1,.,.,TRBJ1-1,TGTGCCAGCACGCGAAACAGCCTAAACACTGAAGCTTTCTTT,CASTRNSLNTEAFF
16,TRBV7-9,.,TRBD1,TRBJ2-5,TGTGCCAGCAGCTCGACACAGGGGGCCCACCAAGAGACCCAGTACTTC,CASSSTQGAHQETQYF
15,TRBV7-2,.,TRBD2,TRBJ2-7,TGTGCCAGCAGCTTGGGGGGGACTAGGGGCTACGAGCAGTACTTC,CASSLGGTRGYEQYF
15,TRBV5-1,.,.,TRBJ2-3,TGCGCCAGCAGCTATCAGGGTAGGGGCACAGATACGCAGTATTTT,CASSYQGRGTDTQYF
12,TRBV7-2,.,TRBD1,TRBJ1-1,TGTGCCAGCAGCGGGGACAGTAGGAAAGCTTTCTTT,CASSGDSRKAFF
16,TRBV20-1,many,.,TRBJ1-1,TGCAGTGCTAGAGATCCGACCGCTGGGGACACGACTGAAGCTTTCTTT,CSARDPTAGDTTEAFF
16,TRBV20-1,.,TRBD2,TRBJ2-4,TGCAGTGCCGGCGACCCAGGAAAGCGGGGGGGCCACATTCAGTACTTC,CSAGDPGKRGGHIQYF
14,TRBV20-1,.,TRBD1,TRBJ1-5,TGCAGTGCTGGGACAGGGGGGGTGGGTCAGCCCCAGCATTTT,CSAGTGGVGQPQHF
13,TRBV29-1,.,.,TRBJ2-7,TGCAACGTGCAGGCAGTCCCAGGGAGAGAGCAGTACTTC,CNVQAVPGREQYF
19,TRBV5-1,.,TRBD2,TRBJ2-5,TGCGCCAGCCGATCCGGGATAGCGGGACCCGGGGGGGGTCGAGAGACCCAGTACTTC,CASRSGIAGPGGGRETQYF
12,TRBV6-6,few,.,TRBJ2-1,TGTGCCAGCAGTTACGTTGGGGATGAGCAGTTCTTC,CASSYVGDEQFF
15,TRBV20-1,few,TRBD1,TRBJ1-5,TGCAGTGCTAGAGTACAGGGGGCGCGCAATCAGCCCCAGCATTTT,CSARVQGARNQPQHF